The entry that follows covers one T cell receptor beta chain sequence. Its antigen specificity is not known. Base quality data are lacking; no much larger clone is found one base away. The germline V gene specifies SQVTM as CDR1 and ANQGSEA as CDR2. The CDR3 goes from the cysteine to the phenylalanine over 11 residues. The sequence is cut down to CDR3 DNA, 33 bases in frame from base 1. A distance of 9 bases separates the germline ends of V and J, which lose 4 bases and 6 bases respectively. The sample's treatment or condition label is to be understood as: in vitro stimulation with specific CMV peptide epitopes to enrich CMV-specific T cells. This sample was taken from a study of T cell repertoires in cytomegalovirus infection (dated 2019 in TCRdb). About the investigation overall: Recently identified HLA-C-restricted CMV epitopes, whose presentation resists viral immunomodulation, were targeted by peptide stimulations together with well-studied HLA-B-restricted epitopes. Because public TCR beta signatures pointed to carriage of CMV infection together with the matching HLA type, the HLA type of each donor mattered for the analysis.

Results the study describes overall, beyond this receptor: Cumulative frequency of public TCR beta family members discriminated carriers of CMV infection plus the relevant HLA type in this cohort and an independent roughly 340-donor cohort. The ex vivo response was dominated by HLA-C-restricted CMV-specific TCR beta clonotypes, and the single most frequent clonotype in two of eight donors was supplied by these HLA-C-restricted clonotypes.

Sequencer: Illumina HiSeq 1500. TCRdb applied fastp at Q25 and MiXCR to the public reads, then kept only in-frame beta chains. Each CDR3 protein gets just one entry, which takes the most common genes and DNA from the rows behind it. In this sample the table shows about 310,000 distinct CDR3 sequences, around 25% of which occur a single time. The ten largest account for 13% of the sample. The sequence was collected from a human donor in good health (CMV status not recorded). Some clones in this sample may be carry-over from other donors' samples. Sequenced material: cultured PBMCs, taken from culture after CMV antigen stimulation. The sequence is built from TRBV29-1 and TRBJ1-2, and perhaps TRBD1 as D gene, on 6 matching bases. The CDR3 region: CSVGGLHGYTF. The bases are TGCAGCGTTGGGGGGCTACATGGCTACACCTTC.